The next 3 T cell receptor beta chains were all read from a single sample in a study of T cells in Graves' hyperthyroidism and ophthalmopathy. Template material for amplifying TCR beta CDR3 regions consisted of RNA transcripts. Using the HTBI primer set, a first-round RT-PCR was run on the TCR CDR3. TCRdb itself ran the multiplex PCR reads through MiXCR, one entry per CDR3 protein. Here the sample spans over 250,000 distinct CDR3 sequences, about 13% being singletons. The sequenced sample consisted of blood. Every receptor here comes from a woman aged 40 to 50 with Graves' ophthalmopathy.

In its sample, this clonotype was seen many times. This chain connects TRBV11-1 to TRBJ2-3, with TRBD1 identical over 7 bases. The CDR3 totals 14 residues. V gave up 5 bases and J gave up 4 bases; unmatched junction bases: 6. The germline gives CDR1 SGHAT, CDR2 FQDESV (reference sequence). The CDR3 DNA sequence: TGTGCCAGCAGCAACAGGGGTTCGGCAGATACGCAGTATTTT. This gives the protein CASSNRGSADTQYF.

The sample holds many counts of this clonotype. This rearrangement joins TRBV6-1 to TRBJ2-7, with D perhaps being TRBD1 or TRBD2 (5 bases each). Germline CDR1 is MNHNS and CDR2 is SASEGT. V dropped 6 bases and J dropped 4 bases, with 16 bases sitting between them. This CDR3 comprises 14 residues. Here the CDR3 DNA reads TGTGCCAGCAGGGGGGATCCCGCCCTTTACGAGCAGTACTTC. Translated: CASRGDPALYEQYF.

This clonotype was counted only a few times. The genes are TRBV12-3 or TRBV12-4 and TRBJ2-2; the D is unclear. With 3 bases removed from V and 6 bases from J, the gap between germline ends came to 11 bases. The length of the CDR3 is 14 residues. The DNA of the CDR3 is TGTGCCAGCAGTTTGGTCAGTTCGGCCGGGGAGCTGTTTTTT. Its translation: CASSLVSSAGELFF.